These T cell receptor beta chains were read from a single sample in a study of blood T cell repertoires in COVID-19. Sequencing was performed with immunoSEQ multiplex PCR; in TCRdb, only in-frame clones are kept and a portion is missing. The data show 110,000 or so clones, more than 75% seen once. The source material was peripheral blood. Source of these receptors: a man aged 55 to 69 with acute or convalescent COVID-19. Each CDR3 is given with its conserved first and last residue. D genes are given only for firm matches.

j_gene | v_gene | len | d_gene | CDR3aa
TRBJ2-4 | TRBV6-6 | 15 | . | CASSLDPSGKNIQYF
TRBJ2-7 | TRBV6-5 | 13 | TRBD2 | CASSREGTYEQYF
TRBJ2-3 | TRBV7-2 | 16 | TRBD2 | CASSGRDYPSTDTQYF
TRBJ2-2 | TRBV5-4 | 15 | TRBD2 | CASSRDGSGGGELFF
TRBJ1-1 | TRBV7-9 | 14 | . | CASSSHGENTEAFF
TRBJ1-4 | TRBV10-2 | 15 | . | CASSDPGVTWGKLFF
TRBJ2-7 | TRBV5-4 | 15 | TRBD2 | CASSLGGRASYEQYF
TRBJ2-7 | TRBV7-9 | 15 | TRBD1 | CASSLTSGTEEEQYF
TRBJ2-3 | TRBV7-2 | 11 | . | CASTTPDTQYF
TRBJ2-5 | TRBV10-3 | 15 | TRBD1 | CAISPTTGKGETQYF
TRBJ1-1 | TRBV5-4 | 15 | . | CASSLAPGGNTEAFF
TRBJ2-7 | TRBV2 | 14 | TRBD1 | CASSDQGVSYEQYF
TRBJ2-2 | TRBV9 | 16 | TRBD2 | CASSVGGTRDTGELFF
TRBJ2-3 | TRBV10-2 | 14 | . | CASSDAQGLDTQYF
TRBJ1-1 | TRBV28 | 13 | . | CASSLNRETEAFF
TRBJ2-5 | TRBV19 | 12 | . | CASSFLQGTQYF
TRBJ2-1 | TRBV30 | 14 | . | CAWSSLALQSEQFF
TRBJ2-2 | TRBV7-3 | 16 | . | CASSLTGGINTGELFF